This T cell receptor beta chain was identified in a study of regulatory T cells in long-lasting Graves disease. This clonotype was counted between two and nine times. Regarding time point: newly diagnosed GD, antithyroid drugs for less than 3 months. RNA isolated from PBMCs was used to make the TCR library. Sequencing libraries for TCR beta were prepared with iRepertoire HTBI primers and Arm-PCR of CDR3 regions. TCRdb fed the multiplex PCR reads into MiXCR, producing one record per CDR3 protein. The repertoire holds about 530,000 distinct CDR3 sequences, with 15% to 20% as singletons. CDR3 size: 16 residues. V was cut by 0 bases and J by 0 bases, with 12 bases left in between. Germline CDR1 is LGHNA and CDR2 is YNFKEQ. These records were also assigned to another study, of T cells in Graves' hyperthyroidism and ophthalmopathy.

The source of this sequence is a woman aged 35-65 years with Graves disease. V usage is TRBV4-2 and J usage is TRBJ2-7, with D maybe TRBD1 (6 bases). The sample consisted of peripheral blood mononuclear cells (PBMCs), taken at new diagnosis, from a patient treated with antithyroid drugs. As DNA, the CDR3 is TGTGCCAGCAGCCAAGAACCGGGACACAGCTCCTACGAGCAGTACTTC. Protein sequence: CASSQEPGHSSYEQYF.